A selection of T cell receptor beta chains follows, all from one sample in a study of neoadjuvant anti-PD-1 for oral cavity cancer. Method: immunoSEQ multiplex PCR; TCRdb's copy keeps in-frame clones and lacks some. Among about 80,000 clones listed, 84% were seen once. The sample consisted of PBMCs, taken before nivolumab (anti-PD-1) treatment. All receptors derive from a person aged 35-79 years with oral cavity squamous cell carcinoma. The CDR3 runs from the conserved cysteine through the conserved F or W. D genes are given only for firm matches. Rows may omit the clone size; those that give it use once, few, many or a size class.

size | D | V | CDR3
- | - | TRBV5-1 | CASSPTQGTNTGELFF
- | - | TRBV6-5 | CASSYSGKTQYF
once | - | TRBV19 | CASSILDSYGYTF
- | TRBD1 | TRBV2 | CASSEGQINEKLFF
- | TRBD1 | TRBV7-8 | CASSPAPDRDEQYF
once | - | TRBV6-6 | CASSLTSDEQYF
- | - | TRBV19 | CASSEQLNTEAFF
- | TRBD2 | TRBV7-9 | CASSPTNGTTNNEQFF
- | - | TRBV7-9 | CASTSGQQPQHF
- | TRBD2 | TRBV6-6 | CASAIAGGSYNEQFF
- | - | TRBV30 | CAWSVGSGETQYF
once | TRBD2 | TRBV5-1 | CASSAGLAGSTHEQYF